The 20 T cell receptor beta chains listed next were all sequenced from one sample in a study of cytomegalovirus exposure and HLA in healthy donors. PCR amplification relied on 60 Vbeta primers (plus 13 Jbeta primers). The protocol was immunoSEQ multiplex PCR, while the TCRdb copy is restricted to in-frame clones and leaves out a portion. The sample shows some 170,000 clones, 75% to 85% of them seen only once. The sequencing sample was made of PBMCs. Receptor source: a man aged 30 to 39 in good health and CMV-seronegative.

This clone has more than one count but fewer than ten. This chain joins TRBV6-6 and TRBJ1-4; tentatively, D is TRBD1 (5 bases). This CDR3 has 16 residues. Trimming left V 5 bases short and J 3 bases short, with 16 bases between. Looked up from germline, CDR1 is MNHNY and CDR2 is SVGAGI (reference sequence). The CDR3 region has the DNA TGTGCCAGCAGTCACGTTTGGGGGGGGTCTAATGAAAAACTGTTTTTT. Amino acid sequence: CASSHVWGGSNEKLFF.

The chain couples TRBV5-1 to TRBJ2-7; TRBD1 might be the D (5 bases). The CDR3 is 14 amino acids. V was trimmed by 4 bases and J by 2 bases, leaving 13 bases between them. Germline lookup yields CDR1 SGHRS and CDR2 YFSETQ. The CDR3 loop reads CASSNPDRTYEQYF. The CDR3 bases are TGCGCCAGCAGCAATCCAGACAGAACCTACGAGCAGTACTTC.

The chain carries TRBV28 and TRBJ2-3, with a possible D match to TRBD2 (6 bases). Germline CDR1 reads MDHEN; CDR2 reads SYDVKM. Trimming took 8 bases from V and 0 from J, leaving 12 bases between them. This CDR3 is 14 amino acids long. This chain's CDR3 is CASQAGTSTDTQYF. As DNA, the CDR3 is TGTGCCAGCCAAGCCGGGACTAGCACAGATACGCAGTATTTT.

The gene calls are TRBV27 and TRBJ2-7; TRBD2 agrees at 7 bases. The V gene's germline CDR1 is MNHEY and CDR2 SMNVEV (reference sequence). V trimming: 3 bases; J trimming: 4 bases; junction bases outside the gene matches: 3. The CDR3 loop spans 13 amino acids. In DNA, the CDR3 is TGTGCCAGCAGTTTGGGGGGGGAGTACGAGCAGTACTTC. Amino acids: CASSLGGEYEQYF.

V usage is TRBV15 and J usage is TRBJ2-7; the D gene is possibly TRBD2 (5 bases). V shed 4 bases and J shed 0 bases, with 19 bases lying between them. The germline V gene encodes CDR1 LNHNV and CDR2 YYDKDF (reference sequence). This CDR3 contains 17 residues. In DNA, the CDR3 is TGTGCCACCAGCATCATATCGGGGAAGGGTGTCTCCTACGAGCAGTACTTC. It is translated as CATSIISGKGVSYEQYF.

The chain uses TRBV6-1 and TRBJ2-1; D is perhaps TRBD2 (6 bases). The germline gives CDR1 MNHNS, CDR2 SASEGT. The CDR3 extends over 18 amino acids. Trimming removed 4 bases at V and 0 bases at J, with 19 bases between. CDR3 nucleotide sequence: TGTGCCAGCAGTGGGGAACTAGCTAAGAACAGCTCCTACAATGAGCAGTTCTTC. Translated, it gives CASSGELAKNSSYNEQFF.

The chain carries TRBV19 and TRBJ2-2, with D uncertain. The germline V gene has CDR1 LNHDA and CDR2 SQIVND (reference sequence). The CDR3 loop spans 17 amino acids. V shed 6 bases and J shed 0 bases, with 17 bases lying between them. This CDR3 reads CASRVLRERANTGELFF. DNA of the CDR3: TGTGCCAGTAGAGTATTAAGAGAGAGAGCGAACACCGGGGAGCTGTTTTTT.

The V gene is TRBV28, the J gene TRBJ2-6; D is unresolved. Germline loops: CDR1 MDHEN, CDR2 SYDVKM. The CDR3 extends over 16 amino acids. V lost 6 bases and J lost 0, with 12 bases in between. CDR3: CASRYDKASGANVLTF. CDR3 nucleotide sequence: TGTGCCAGCAGATATGATAAAGCCTCTGGGGCCAACGTCCTGACTTTC.

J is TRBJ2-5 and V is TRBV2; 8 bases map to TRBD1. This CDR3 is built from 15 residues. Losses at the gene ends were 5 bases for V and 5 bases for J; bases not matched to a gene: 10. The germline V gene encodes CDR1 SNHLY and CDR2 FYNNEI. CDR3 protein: CASSRPDRGVETQYF. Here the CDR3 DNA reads TGTGCCAGCAGTCGACCCGACAGGGGAGTTGAGACCCAGTACTTC.

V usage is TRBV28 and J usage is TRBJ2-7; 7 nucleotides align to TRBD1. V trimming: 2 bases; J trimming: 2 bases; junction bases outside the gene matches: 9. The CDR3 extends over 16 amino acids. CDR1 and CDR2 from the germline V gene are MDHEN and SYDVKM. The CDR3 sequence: CASSLRADRPTYEQYF. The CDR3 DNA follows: TGTGCCAGCAGTTTAAGGGCGGACAGGCCCACCTACGAGCAGTACTTC.

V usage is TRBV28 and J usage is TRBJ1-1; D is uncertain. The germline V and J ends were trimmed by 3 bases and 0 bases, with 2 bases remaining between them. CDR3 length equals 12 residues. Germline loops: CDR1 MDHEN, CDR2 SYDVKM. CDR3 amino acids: CASSFMNTEAFF. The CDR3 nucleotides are TGTGCCAGCAGTTTTATGAACACTGAAGCTTTCTTT.

The CDR3 here is CASSPPEAGGPGGTQYF. The CDR3 DNA reads TGTGCCAGCAGTCCACCAGAAGCGGGGGGGCCTGGTGGGACCCAGTACTTC. The rearrangement uses TRBV5-4 and TRBJ2-5; 10 bases map to TRBD2. Germline V CDR1 and CDR2: SGHNT, YYREEE (reference sequence). V lost 5 bases to trimming and J lost 7 bases; unmatched junction nucleotides: 17. CDR3 length equals 17 residues.

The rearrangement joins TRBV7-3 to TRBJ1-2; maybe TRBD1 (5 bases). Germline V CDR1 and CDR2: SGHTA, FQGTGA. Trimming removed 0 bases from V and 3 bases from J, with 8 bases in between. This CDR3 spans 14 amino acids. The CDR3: CASSLTGADYGYTF. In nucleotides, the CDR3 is TGTGCCAGCAGCTTAACAGGGGCGGACTATGGCTACACCTTC.

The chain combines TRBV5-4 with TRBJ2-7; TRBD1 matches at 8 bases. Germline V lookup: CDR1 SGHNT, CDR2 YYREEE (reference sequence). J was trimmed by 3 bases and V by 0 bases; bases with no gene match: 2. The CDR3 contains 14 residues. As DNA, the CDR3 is TGTGCCAGCAGCTTGGGACAGGGGAGCTACGAGCAGTACTTC. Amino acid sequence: CASSLGQGSYEQYF.

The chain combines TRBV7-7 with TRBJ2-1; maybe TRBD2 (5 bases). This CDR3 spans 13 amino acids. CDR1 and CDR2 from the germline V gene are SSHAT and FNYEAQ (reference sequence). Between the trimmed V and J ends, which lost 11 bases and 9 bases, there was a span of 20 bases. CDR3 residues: CAGEPIRGSEQFF. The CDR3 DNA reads TGTGCCGGGGAGCCAATACGAGGGAGTGAGCAGTTCTTC. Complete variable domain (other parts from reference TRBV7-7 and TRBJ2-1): GAGVSQSPRYKVTKRGQDVTLRCDPISSHATLYWYQQALGQGPEFLTYFNYEAQPDKSGLPSDRFSAERPEGSISTLTIQRTEQRDSAMYRCAGEPIRGSEQFFGPGTRLTVL.

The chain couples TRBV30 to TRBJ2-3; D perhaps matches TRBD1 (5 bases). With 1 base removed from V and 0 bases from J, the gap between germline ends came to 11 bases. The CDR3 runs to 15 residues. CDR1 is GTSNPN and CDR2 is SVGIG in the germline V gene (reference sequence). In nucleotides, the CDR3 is TGTGCCTGGAGTGCCCAGGGCCGTAGCACAGATACGCAGTATTTT. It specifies CAWSAQGRSTDTQYF.

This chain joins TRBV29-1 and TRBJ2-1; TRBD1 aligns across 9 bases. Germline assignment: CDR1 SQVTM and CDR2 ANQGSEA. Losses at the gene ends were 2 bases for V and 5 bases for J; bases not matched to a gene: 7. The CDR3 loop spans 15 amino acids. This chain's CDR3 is CSVERPGQGHNEQFF. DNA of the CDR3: TGCAGCGTTGAAAGACCGGGACAGGGCCACAATGAGCAGTTCTTC.

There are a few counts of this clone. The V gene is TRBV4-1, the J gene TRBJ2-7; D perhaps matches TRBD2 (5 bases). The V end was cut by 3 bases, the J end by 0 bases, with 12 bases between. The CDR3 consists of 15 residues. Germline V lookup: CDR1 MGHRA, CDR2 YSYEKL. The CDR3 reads CASSQVHGGSYEQYF. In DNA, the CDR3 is TGCGCCAGCAGCCAGGTTCACGGAGGCTCCTACGAGCAGTACTTC.

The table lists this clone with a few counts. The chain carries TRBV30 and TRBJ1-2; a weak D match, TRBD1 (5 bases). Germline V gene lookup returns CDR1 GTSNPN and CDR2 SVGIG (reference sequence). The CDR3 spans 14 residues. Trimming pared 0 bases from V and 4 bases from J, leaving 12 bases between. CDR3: CAWSVRDSRYGYTF. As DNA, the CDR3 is TGTGCCTGGAGTGTTCGGGACTCTCGCTATGGCTACACCTTC.

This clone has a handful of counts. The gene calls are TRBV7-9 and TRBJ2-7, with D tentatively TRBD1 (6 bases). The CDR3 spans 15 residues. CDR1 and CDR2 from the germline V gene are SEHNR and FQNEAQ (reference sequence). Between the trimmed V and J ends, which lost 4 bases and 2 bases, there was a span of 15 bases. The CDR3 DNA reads TGTGCCAGCAGCTCCGACAGGCGTACCCCCTACGAGCAGTACTTC. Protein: CASSSDRRTPYEQYF. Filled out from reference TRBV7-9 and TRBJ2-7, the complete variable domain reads DTGVSQNPRHKITKRGQNVTFRCDPISEHNRLYWYRQTLGQGPEFLTYFQNEAQLEKSRLLSDRFSAERPKGSFSTLEIQRTEQGDSAMYLCASSSDRRTPYEQYFGPGTRLTVT.